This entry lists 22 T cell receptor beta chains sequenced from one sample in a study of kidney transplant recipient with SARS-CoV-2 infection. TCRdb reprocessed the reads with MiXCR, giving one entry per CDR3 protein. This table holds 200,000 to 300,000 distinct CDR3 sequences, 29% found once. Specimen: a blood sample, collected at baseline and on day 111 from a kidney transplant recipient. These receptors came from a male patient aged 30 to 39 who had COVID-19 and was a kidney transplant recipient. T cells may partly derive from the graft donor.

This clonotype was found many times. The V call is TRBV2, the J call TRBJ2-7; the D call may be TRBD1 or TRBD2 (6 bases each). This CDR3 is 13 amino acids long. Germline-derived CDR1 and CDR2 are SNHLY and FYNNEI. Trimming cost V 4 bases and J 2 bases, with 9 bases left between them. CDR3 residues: CASSVGGPYEQYF. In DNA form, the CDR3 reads TGTGCCAGCAGTGTCGGGGGCCCCTACGAGCAGTACTTC.

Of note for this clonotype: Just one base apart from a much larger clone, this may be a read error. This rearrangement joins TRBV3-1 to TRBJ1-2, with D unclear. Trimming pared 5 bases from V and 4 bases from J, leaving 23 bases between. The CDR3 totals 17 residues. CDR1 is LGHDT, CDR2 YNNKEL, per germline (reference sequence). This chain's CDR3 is CASSIAATLRRTYGYTF. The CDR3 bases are TGTGCCAGCAGCATAGCCGCCACCCTTCGAAGGACCTATGGCTACACCTTC.

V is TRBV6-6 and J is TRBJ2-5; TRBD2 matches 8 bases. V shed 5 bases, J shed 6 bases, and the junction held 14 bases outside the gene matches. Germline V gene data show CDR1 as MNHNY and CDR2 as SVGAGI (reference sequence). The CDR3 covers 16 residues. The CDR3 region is CASSASSGGPKKTQYF. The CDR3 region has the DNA TGTGCCAGCAGTGCCTCAAGCGGGGGACCCAAAAAGACCCAGTACTTC.

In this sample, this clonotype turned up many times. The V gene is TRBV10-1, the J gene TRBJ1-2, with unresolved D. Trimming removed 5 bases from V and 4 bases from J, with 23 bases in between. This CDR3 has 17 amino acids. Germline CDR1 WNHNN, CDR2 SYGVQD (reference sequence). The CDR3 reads CASSTLARSRKTYGYTF. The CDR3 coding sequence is TGCGCCAGCAGTACTTTAGCAAGATCGCGAAAGACCTATGGCTACACCTTC.

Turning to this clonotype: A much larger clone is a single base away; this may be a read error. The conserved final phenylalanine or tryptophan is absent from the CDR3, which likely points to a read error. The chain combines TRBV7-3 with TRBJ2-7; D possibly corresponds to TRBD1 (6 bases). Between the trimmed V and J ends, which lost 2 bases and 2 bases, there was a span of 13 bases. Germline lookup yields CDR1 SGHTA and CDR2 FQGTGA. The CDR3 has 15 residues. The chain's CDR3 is CASSLQSGAPYEQYS. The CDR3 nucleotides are TGTGCCAGCAGCTTACAGTCAGGGGCCCCCTACGAGCAGTACTCC.

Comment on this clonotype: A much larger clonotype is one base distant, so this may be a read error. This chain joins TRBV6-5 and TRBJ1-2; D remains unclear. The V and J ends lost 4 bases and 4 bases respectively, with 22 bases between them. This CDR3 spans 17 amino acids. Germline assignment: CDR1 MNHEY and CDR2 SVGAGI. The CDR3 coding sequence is TGTGCCAGCAGTTCGGATATCTCTATGCGAAAGACCTATGGCTACACCTTC. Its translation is CASSSDISMRKTYGYTF.

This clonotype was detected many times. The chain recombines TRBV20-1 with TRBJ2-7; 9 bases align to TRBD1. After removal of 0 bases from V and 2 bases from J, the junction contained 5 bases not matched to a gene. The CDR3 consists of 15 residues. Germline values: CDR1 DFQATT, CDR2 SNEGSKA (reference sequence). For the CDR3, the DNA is TGCAGTGCTAGAGATCCGGGACAGGGACCCTACGAGCAGTACTTC. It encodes CSARDPGQGPYEQYF.

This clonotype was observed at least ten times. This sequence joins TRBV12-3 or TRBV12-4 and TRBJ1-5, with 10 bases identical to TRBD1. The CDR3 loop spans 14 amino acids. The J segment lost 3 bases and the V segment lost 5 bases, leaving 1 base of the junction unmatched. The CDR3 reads CASSGTGDNQPQHF. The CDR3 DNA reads TGTGCCAGCAGTGGGACAGGGGACAATCAGCCCCAGCATTTT.

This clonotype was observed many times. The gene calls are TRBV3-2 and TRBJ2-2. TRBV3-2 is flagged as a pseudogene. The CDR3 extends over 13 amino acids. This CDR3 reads CASSHGAHGELFF. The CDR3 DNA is TGTGCCAGCAGCCACGGAGCGCACGGGGAGCTGTTTTTT.

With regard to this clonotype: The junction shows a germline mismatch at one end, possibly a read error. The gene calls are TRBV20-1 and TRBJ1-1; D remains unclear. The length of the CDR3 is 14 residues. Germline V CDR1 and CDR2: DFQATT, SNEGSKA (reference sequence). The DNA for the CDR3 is TGCAGTGCTAGGCCGAGGGAGACTGTCAACGGGCAGTACTTT. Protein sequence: CSARPRETVNGQYF.

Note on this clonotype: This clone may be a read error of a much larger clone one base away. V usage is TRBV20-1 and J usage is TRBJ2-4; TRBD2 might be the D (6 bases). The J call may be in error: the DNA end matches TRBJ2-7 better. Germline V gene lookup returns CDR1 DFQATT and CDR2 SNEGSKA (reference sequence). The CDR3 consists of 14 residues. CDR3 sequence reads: CGATPGADPYEQYF. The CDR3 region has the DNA TGCGGTGCAACCCCGGGAGCGGACCCCTACGAGCAGTACTTC.

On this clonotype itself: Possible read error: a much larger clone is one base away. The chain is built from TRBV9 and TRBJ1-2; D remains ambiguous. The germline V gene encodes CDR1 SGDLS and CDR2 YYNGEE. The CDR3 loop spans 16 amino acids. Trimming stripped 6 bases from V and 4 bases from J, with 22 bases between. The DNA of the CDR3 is TGTGCCAGCAAACCGGAGTACTCAAGAGAGACCTATGGCTACACCTTC. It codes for CASKPEYSRETYGYTF.

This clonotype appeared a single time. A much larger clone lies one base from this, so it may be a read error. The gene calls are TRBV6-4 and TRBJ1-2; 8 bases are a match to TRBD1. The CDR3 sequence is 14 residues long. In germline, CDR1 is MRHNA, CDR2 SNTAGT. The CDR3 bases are TGTGCCAACAGTGACACGCCTGGACAGGGCGGCTACACCTTC. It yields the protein CANSDTPGQGGYTF.

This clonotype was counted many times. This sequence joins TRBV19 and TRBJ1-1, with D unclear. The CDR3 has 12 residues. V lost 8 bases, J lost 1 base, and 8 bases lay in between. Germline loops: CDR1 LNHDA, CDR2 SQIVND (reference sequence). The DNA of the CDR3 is TGTGCCAGTCGGACCCCGAACACTGAAGCTTTCTTT. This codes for CASRTPNTEAFF.

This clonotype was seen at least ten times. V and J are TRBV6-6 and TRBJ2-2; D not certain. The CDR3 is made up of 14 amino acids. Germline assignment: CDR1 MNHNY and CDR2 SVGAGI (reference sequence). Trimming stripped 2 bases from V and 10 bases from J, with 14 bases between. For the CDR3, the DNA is TGTGCCAGCAGTTACGGGCTAGAGGCAGCGGAGCTGTTTTTT. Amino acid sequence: CASSYGLEAAELFF.

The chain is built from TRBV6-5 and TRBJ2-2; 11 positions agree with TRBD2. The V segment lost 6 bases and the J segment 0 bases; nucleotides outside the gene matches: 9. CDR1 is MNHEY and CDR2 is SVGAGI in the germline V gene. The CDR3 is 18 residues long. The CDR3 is CASRSLGLADPNTGELFF. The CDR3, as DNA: TGTGCCAGCAGGTCGCTGGGACTAGCGGACCCGAACACCGGGGAGCTGTTTTTT.

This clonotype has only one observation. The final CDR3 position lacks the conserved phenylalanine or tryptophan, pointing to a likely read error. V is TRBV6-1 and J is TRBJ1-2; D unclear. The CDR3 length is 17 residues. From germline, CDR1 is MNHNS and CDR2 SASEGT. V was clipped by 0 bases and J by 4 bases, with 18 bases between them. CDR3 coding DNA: TGTGCCAGCAGTGAAGCCCTGCCTTACGGAAAGACCTATGGCTACACCCTC. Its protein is CASSEALPYGKTYGYTL.

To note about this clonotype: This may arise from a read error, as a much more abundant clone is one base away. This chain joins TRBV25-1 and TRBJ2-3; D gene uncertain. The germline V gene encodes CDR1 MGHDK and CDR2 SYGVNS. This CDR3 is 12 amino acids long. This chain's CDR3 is CASSVATDTRYF. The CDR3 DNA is TGTGCCAGCTCGGTCGCAACGGATACGCGGTATTTT. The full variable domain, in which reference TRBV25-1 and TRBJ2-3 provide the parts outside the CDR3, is EADIYQTPRYLVIGTGKKITLECSQTMGHDKMYWYQQDPGMELHLIHYSYGVNSTEKGDLSSESTVSRIRTEHFPLTLESARPSHTSQYLCASSVATDTRYFGPGTRLTVL.

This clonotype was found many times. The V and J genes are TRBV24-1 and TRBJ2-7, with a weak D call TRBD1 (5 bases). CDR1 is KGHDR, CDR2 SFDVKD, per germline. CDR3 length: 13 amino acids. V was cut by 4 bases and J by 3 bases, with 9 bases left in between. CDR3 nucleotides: TGTGCCACCAGTGAACCCGACAGCTACGAGCAGTACTTC. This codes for CATSEPDSYEQYF.

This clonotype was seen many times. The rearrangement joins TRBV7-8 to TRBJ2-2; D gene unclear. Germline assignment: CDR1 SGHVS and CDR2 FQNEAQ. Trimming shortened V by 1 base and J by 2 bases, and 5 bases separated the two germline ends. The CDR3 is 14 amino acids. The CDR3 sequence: CASSLESNTGELFF. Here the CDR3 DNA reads TGTGCCAGCAGCTTAGAATCTAACACCGGGGAGCTGTTTTTT.

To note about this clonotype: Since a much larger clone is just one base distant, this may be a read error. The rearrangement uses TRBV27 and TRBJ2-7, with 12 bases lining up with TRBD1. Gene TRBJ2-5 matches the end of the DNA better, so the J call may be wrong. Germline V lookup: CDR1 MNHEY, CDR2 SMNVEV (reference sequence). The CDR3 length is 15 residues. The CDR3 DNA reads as TGTGCCAGCAGGAGACGGGACAGGGGGCCTGAGACCCAGTACTTC. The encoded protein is CASRRRDRGPETQYF.

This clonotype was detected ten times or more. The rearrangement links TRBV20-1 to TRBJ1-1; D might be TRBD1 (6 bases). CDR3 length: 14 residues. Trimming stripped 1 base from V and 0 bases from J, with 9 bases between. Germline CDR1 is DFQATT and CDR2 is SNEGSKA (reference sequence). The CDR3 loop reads CSARGDRLNTEAFF. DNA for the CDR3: TGCAGTGCTAGAGGCGACAGGTTGAACACTGAAGCTTTCTTT.